This T cell receptor beta chain was documented in a study of Graves' ophthalmopathy and Graves' hyperthyroidism. This CDR3 contains 14 residues. V was trimmed by 8 bases and J by 2 bases, leaving 13 bases between them. Germline loops: CDR1 LNHDA, CDR2 SQIVND (reference sequence). Ineligible for inclusion were patients with other autoimmune diseases, uncontrolled infections, pregnancy or lactation. Orbital computed tomography and thyroid ultrasound, along with TRAb, serum thyroxine and clinical symptoms, underpinned diagnosis. The PBMCs had their origin in roughly 10 ml of fresh peripheral blood. For repertoire sequencing, the TCR beta CDR3 regions were amplified from RNA transcripts. First-round RT-PCR employed HTBI primers, with a second-round multiplex PCR after it. TCRdb re-derived calls from the multiplex PCR reads in MiXCR, one entry per CDR3 protein. The data contain tens of thousands of distinct CDR3 sequences, about half of them singletons.

As to this clonotype: Its specificity is not known.

Notes on the study in general: Blood also harbored most expanded thyroid clonotypes above 0.001 frequency.

The sample consisted of peripheral blood. The TCR was taken from an adult woman with Graves' ophthalmopathy. This sequence joins TRBV19 and TRBJ1-5, with a tentative D call TRBD1 (6 bases). CDR3 nucleotide sequence: TGTGCCAGTGTCCGCAGGGGTCGCAATCAGCCCCAGCATTTT. Translation: CASVRRGRNQPQHF.